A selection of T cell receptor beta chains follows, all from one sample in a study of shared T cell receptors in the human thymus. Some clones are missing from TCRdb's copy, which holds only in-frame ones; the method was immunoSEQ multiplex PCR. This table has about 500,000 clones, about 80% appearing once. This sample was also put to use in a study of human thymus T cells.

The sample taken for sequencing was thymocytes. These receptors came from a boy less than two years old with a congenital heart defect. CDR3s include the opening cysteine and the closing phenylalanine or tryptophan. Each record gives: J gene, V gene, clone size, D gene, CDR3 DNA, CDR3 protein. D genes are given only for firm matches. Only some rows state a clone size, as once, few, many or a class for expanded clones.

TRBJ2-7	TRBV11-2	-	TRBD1	TGTGCCAGCAGCTTAGATCCGGGGACAGGGTCCTACGAGCAGTACTTC	CASSLDPGTGSYEQYF
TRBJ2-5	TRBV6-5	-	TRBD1	TGTGCCAGCAATTACAGGGGATCCCAAGAGACCCAGTACTTC	CASNYRGSQETQYF
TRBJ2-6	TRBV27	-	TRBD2	TGTGCCAGCAGTTTATCGAGACCCGGGACTAGCGGGAGACGAACAGGGGCCAACGTCCTGACTTTC	CASSLSRPGTSGRRTGANVLTF
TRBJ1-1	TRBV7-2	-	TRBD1	TGTGCCAGCAGCTGGGGGGACAGGGCGGACACTGAAGCTTTCTTT	CASSWGDRADTEAFF
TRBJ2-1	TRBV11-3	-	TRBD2	TGTGCCAGCAGCCGACTAATCCACGGGAGGGCCGGTATGGATGAGCAGTTCTTC	CASSRLIHGRAGMDEQFF
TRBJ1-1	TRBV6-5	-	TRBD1	TGTGCCAGCAGTTACTGGCAGGGGGCAATGGACACTGAAGCTTTCTTT	CASSYWQGAMDTEAFF
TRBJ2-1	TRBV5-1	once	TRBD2	TGCGCCAGCACCGGACTAGCGGGCACGGATGAGCAGTTCTTC	CASTGLAGTDEQFF
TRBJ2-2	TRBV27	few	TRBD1	TGTGCCAGCAGTCCCGGACAGGGAGTTGTGGGGCGGGGAGCGAACACCGGGGAGCTGTTTTTT	CASSPGQGVVGRGANTGELFF
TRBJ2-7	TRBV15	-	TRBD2	TGTGCCACCAGCAGAGAAAGGACTAGCGGGAAGAGTGGTGGGCCCTACGAGCAGTACTTC	CATSRERTSGKSGGPYEQYF
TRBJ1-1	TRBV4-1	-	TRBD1	TGCGCCAGCAGCCAAAGCCCCACAGGGGTCACTGAAGCTTTCTTT	CASSQSPTGVTEAFF
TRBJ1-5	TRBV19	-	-	TGTGCCAGTACGGGGGAGGTGGGACGCAATCAGCCCCAGCATTTT	CASTGEVGRNQPQHF
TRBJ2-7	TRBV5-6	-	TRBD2	TGTGCCAGCAGCTTACTAGCGGGAGGGCCTGATCCCTCCGAGCAGTACTTC	CASSLLAGGPDPSEQYF
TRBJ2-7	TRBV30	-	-	TGTGCCTGGAGTCTACAGGGCTACGAGCAGTACTTC	CAWSLQGYEQYF
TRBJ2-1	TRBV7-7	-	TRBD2	TGTGCCAGCAGCCCCGCGGGAGGGCCCTTAAATGAGCAGTTCTTC	CASSPAGGPLNEQFF
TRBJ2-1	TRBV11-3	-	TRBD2	TGTGCCAGCAGCTTAGATCGGGGGAGGGAGGGACGATACAATGAGCAGTTCTTC	CASSLDRGREGRYNEQFF
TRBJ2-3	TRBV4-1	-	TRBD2	TGCGCCAGCAGCCAAGATACCCCAGCGGGAGTTGAAGATACGCAGTATTTT	CASSQDTPAGVEDTQYF
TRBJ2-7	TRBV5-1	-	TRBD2	TGCGCCAGCAGGCCCGGGACTAGCGGGAGAGCGGACTCCTACGAGCAGTACTTC	CASRPGTSGRADSYEQYF
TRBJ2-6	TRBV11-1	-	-	TGTGCCAGCAGCTATACAAGCCCCAGTGTTCTAGTTGGGGCCAACGTCCTGACTTTC	CASSYTSPSVLVGANVLTF
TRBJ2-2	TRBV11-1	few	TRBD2	TGTGCCAGCAGCCCTACCTTAGCGGGAGGAGGCACCGGGGAGCTGTTTTTT	CASSPTLAGGGTGELFF
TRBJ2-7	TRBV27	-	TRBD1	TGTGCCAGCAGTCCACGCGGACAGGGTCACGAGCAGTACTTC	CASSPRGQGHEQYF
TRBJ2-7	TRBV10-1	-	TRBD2	TGCGCCAGCAGTGAAGGGCTAGCGGGAATGGTCGAGCAGTACTTC	CASSEGLAGMVEQYF
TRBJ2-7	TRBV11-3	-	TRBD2	TGTGCCAGCAGCTCCCCACTCCGGGGGGTTAGCTCCTACGAGCAGTACTTC	CASSSPLRGVSSYEQYF
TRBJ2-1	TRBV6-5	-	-	TGTGCCAGCAGTTACAAAGGACAATACCACAATGAGCAGTTCTTC	CASSYKGQYHNEQFF